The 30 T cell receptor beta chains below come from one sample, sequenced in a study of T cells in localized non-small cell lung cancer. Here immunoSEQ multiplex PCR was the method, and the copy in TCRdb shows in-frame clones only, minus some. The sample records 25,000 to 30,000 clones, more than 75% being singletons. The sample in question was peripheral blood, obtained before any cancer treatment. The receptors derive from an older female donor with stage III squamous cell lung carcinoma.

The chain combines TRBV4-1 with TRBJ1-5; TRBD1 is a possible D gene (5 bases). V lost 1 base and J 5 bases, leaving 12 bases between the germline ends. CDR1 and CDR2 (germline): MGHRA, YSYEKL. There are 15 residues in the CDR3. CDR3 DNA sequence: TGCGCCAGCAGCCAAGGCGGGCAGGGCGATCAGCCCCAGCATTTT. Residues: CASSQGGQGDQPQHF.

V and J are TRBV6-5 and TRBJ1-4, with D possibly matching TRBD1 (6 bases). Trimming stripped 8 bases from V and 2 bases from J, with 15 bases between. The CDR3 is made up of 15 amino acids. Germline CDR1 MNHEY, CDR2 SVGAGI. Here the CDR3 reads CASALAGATNEKLFF. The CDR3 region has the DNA TGTGCCAGCGCCTTGGCGGGGGCGACTAATGAAAAACTGTTTTTT.

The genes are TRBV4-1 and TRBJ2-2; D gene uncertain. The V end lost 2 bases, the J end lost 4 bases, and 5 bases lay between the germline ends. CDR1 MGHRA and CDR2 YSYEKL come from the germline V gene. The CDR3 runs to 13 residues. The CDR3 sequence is CASSQPSTGELFF. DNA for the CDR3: TGCGCCAGCAGCCAACCATCCACCGGGGAGCTGTTTTTT.

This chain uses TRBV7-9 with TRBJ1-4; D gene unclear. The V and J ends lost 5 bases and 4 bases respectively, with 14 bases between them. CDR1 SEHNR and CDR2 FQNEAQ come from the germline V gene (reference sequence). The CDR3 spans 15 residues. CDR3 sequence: CASSPGEDFNEKLFF. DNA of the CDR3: TGTGCCAGCAGCCCGGGAGAGGATTTTAATGAAAAACTGTTTTTT. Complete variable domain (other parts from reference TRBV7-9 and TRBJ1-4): DTGVSQNPRHKITKRGQNVTFRCDPISEHNRLYWYRQTLGQGPEFLTYFQNEAQLEKSRLLSDRFSAERPKGSFSTLEIQRTEQGDSAMYLCASSPGEDFNEKLFFGSGTQLSVL.

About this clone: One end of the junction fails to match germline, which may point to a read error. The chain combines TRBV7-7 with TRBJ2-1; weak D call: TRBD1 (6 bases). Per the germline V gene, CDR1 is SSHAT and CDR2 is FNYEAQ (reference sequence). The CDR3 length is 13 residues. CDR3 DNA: TGTGCTAGCAGTCGGACAGTCTACAATGAGCAGTTCTTC. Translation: CASSRTVYNEQFF.

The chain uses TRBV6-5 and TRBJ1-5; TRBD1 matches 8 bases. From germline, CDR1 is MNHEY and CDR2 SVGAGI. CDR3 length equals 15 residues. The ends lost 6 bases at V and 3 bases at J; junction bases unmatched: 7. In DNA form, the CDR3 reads TGTGCCAGCAGAACCGGGACAGGCCTCAATCAGCCCCAGCATTTT. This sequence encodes CASRTGTGLNQPQHF.

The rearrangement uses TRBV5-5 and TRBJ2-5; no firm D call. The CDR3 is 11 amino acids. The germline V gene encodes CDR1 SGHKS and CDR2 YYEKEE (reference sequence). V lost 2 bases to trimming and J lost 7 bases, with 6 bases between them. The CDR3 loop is CASSFIGTQYF. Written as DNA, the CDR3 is TGTGCCAGCAGCTTTATCGGGACCCAGTACTTC.

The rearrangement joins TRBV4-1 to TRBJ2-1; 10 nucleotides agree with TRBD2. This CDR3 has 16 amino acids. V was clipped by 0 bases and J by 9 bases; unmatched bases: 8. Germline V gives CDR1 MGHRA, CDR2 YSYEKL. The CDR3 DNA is TGCGCCAGCAGCCAAGATCCTAGCGGGAGATGGGGTGAGCAGTTCTTC. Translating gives CASSQDPSGRWGEQFF.

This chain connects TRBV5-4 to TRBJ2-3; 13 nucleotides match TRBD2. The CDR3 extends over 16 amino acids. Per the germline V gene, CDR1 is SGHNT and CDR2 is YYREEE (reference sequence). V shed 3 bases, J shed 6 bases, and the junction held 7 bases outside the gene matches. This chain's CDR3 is CASSSPGLAGKDTQYF. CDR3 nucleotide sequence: TGTGCCAGCAGCTCTCCGGGACTAGCGGGGAAGGATACGCAGTATTTT.

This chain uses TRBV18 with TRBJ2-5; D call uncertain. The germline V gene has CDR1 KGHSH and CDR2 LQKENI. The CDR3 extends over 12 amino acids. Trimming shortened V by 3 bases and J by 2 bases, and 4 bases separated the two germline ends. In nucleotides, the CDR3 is TGTGCCAGCTCACCCGAACAAGAGACCCAGTACTTC. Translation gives CASSPEQETQYF.

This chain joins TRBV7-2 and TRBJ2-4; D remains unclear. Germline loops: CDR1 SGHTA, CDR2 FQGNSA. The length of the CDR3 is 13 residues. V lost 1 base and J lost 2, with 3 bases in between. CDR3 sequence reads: CASSLVTKNIQYF. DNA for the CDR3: TGTGCCAGCAGCTTAGTAACCAAAAACATTCAGTACTTC.

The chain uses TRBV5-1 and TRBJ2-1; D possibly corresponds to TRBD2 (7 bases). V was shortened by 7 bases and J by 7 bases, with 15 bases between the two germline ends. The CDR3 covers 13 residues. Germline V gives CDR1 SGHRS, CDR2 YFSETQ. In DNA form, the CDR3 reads TGCGCCAGCTGGGATGGGGGGGCAAATGAGCAGTTCTTC. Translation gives CASWDGGANEQFF.

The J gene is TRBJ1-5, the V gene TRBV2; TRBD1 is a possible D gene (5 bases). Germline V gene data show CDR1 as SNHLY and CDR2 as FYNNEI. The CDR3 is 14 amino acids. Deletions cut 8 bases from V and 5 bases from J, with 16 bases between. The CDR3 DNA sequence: TGTGCCAGCCTCCTCTCGGGGGGTTATCAGCCCCAGCATTTT. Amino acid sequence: CASLLSGGYQPQHF.

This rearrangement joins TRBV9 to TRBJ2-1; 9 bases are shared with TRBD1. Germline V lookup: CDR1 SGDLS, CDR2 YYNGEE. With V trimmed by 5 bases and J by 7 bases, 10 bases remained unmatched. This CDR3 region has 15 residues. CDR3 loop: CASSGTGGRGNEQFF. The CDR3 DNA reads TGTGCCAGCAGTGGAACAGGGGGCAGAGGTAATGAGCAGTTCTTC.

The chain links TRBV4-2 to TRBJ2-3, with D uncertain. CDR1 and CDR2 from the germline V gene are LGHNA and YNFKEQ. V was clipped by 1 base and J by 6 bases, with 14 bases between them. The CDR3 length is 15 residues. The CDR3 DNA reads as TGTGCCAGCAGCCAAGGGGTTGTTCCCCCGGATACGCAGTATTTT. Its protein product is CASSQGVVPPDTQYF.

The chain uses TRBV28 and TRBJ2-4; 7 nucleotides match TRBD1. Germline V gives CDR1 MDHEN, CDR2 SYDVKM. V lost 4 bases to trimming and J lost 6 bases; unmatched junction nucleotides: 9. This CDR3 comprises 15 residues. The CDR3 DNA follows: TGTGCCAGCAGTTCTACAGGGGTGAGGGGAAACATTCAGTACTTC. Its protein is CASSSTGVRGNIQYF.

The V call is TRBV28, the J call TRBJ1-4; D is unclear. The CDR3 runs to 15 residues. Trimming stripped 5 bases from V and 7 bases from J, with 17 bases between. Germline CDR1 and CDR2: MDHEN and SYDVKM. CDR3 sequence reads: CASSPLNSLGEKLFF. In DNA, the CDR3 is TGTGCCAGCAGTCCCTTGAATAGCTTGGGTGAAAAACTGTTTTTT.

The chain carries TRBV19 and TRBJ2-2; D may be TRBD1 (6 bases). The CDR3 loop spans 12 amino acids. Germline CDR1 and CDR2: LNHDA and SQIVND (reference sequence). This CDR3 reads CSTKGDTGELFF. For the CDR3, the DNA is TGTAGTACTAAGGGGGACACCGGGGAGCTGTTTTTT.

In nucleotides, the CDR3 is TGTGCCAGCAGTTTGGCAGGAAGCTCCTACAATGAGCAGTTCTTC. Encoded protein: CASSLAGSSYNEQFF. The V call is TRBV28, the J call TRBJ2-1; D remains unclear. Germline V gives CDR1 MDHEN, CDR2 SYDVKM. The ends were cut back, 3 bases at V and 0 bases at J, with 9 bases in the middle. This CDR3 comprises 15 residues.

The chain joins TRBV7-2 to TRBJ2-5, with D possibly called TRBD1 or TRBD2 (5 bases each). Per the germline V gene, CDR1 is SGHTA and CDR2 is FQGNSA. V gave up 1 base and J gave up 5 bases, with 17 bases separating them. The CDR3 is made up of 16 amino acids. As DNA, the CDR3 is TGTGCCAGCAGCTTAGTCCGGGGCCGACCGGGCGAGACCCAGTACTTC. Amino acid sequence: CASSLVRGRPGETQYF.

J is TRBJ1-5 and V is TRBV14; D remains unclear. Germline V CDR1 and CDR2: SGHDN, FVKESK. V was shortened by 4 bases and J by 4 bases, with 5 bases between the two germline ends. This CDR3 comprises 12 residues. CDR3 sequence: CASSLPNQPQHF. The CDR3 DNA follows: TGTGCCAGCAGCCTGCCGAATCAGCCCCAGCATTTT.

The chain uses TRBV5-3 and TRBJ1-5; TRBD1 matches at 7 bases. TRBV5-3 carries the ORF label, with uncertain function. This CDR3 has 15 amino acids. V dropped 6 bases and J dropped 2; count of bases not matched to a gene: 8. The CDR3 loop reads CARTQGGLGNQPQHF. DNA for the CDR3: TGTGCCAGAACCCAGGGGGGATTGGGCAATCAGCCCCAGCATTTT.

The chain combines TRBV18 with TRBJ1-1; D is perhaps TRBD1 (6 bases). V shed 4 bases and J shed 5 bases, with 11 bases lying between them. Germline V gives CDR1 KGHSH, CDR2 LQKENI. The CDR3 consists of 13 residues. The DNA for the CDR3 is TGTGCCAGCTCACAGACAGGTAGGACTGAAGCTTTCTTT. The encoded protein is CASSQTGRTEAFF.

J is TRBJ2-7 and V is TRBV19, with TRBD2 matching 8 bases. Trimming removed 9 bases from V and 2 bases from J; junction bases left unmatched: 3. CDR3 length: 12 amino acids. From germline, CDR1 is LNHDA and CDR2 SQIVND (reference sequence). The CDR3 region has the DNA TGTGCCAGCCGGGGACTAGCCTACGAGCAGTACTTC. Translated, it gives CASRGLAYEQYF.

The CDR3 spells CASSYRTDSMNTGELFF. The CDR3, as DNA: TGTGCCAGCAGCTACCGGACAGATTCGATGAACACCGGGGAGCTGTTTTTT. The chain recombines TRBV9 with TRBJ2-2; TRBD1 might be the D (6 bases). Trimming pared 4 bases from V and 1 base from J, leaving 17 bases between. This CDR3 has 17 amino acids. Germline V CDR1 and CDR2: SGDLS, YYNGEE. Based on the CDR3 plus reference TRBV9 and TRBJ2-2, the full variable domain is DSGVTQTPKHLITATGQRVTLRCSPRSGDLSVYWYQQSLDQGLQFLIQYYNGEERAKGNILERFSAQQFPDLHSELNLSSLELGDSALYFCASSYRTDSMNTGELFFGEGSRLTVL.

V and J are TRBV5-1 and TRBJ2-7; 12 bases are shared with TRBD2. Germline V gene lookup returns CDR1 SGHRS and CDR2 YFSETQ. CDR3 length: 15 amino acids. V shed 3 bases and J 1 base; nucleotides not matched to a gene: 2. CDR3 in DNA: TGCGCCAGCAGCTCCACTAGCGGGAGGTCCTACGAGCAGTACTTC. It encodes CASSSTSGRSYEQYF.

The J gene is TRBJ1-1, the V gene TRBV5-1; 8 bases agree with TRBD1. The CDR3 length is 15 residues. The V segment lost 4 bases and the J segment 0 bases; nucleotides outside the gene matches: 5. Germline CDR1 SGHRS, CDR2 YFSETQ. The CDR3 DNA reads TGCGCCAGCAGCCCCACGGACAGGGTGAACACTGAAGCTTTCTTT. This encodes CASSPTDRVNTEAFF. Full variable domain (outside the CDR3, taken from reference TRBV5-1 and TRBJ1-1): KAGVTQTPRYLIKTRGQQVTLSCSPISGHRSVSWYQQTPGQGLQFLFEYFSETQRNKGNFPGRFSGRQFSNSRSEMNVSTLELGDSALYLCASSPTDRVNTEAFFGQGTRLTVV.

CDR3 in DNA: TGTGCCAGCAGCGTGGGACTAGCGCCAGGGGAGACCCAGTACTTC. It translates to CASSVGLAPGETQYF. V and J are TRBV7-9 and TRBJ2-5; the match to TRBD2 covers 10 bases. CDR1 and CDR2 from the germline V gene are SEHNR and FQNEAQ (reference sequence). V was pared by 5 bases and J by 5 bases, with 8 bases of the junction left unmatched. CDR3 length: 15 amino acids.

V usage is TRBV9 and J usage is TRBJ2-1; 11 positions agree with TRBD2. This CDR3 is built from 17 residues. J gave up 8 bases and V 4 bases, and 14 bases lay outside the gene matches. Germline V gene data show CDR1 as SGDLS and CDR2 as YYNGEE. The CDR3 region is CASSKHTSGSNFDEQFF. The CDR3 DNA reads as TGTGCCAGCAGCAAACATACTAGCGGGAGTAACTTTGATGAGCAGTTCTTC.

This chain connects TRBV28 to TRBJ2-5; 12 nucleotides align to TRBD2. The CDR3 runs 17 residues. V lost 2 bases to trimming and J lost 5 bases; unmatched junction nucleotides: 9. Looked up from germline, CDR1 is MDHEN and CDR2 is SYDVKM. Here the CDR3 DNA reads TGTGCCAGCAGTTTAGGGGCTAGCGGGAGGGCCGTGGAGACCCAGTACTTC. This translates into CASSLGASGRAVETQYF.